The 13 T cell receptor beta chains given below trace back to one sample, sequenced in a study of beta chain features in type 1 diabetes. What was sequenced were expressed TCRB transcripts, since all of the isolated RNA had been reverse transcribed. TCRdb keeps only in-frame clones here, not all; method: immunoSEQ multiplex PCR. This sample has under 950,000 clones, with 17% found just once. The sample consisted of naive CD4+ T cells from blood. The receptors here all came from a woman between 18 and 30 years old in good health.

The V and J genes are TRBV12-2 and TRBJ2-1; the DNA was not used to check the table's D call, TRBD1. TRBV12-2 is a listed pseudogene. The CDR3 spans 18 residues. The CDR3, as DNA: TGTGCAAGTCGCGCGTCCCCCCCTGGGGCCCGATCAGTCAATGAGCAGTTCTTC. Translated, it gives CASRASPPGARSVNEQFF.

The gene calls are TRBV11-2 and TRBJ2-3; weak D call: TRBD2 (6 bases). V was trimmed by 3 bases and J by 10 bases, leaving 23 bases between them. Germline lookup yields CDR1 SGHAT and CDR2 FQNNGV. This CDR3 has 16 residues. CDR3 DNA: TGTGCCAGCAGCTTTGGGGGAGGCCTACCTGGGATGGCGCAGTATTTT. It is translated as CASSFGGGLPGMAQYF.

This clone was observed a few times. The genes are TRBV7-9 and TRBJ2-7; the D is unclear. Germline V gene data show CDR1 as SEHNR and CDR2 as FQNEAQ (reference sequence). Trimming removed 2 bases from V and 3 bases from J, with 11 bases in between. The CDR3 contains 14 residues. Here the CDR3 reads CASSLLGTNYEQYF. The DNA of the CDR3 is TGTGCCAGCAGCTTATTAGGCACCAACTACGAGCAGTACTTC.

This clone was counted between two and nine times. CDR3 amino acids: CASSPPGAYNEQFF. CDR3 nucleotides: TGCGCCAGCAGCCCCCCCGGAGCCTACAATGAGCAGTTCTTC. This chain links TRBV5-1 with TRBJ2-1; no clear D. V was cut by 4 bases and J by 2 bases, with 10 bases left in between. Germline V gene data show CDR1 as SGHRS and CDR2 as YFSETQ. This CDR3 is 14 amino acids long.

This clone has just a few counts. The J gene is TRBJ1-5, the V gene TRBV7-2; tentative D call: TRBD1 (6 bases). CDR3 length: 15 residues. Trimming took off 5 bases at V and 6 bases at J, with 17 bases between the two ends. Germline CDR1 and CDR2: SGHTA and FQGNSA. CDR3 sequence: CASSVGLGATQPQHF. In nucleotides, the CDR3 is TGTGCCAGCAGCGTGGGCTTGGGGGCAACTCAGCCCCAGCATTTT. The complete variable domain, with remaining parts taken from reference TRBV7-2 and TRBJ1-5, reads GAGVSQSPSNKVTEKGKDVELRCDPISGHTALYWYRQSLGQGLEFLIYFQGNSAPDKSGLPSDRFSAERTGGSVSTLTIQRTQQEDSAVYLCASSVGLGATQPQHFGDGTRLSIL.

The V gene is TRBV7-9, the J gene TRBJ2-2, with D perhaps matching TRBD1 or TRBD2 (5 bases each). The CDR3 is made up of 14 amino acids. Looked up from germline, CDR1 is SEHNR and CDR2 is FQNEAQ (reference sequence). V was clipped by 6 bases and J by 2 bases, with 10 bases between them. The CDR3 region is CASSVRGNTGELFF. Here the CDR3 DNA reads TGTGCCAGCAGTGTCCGGGGCAACACCGGGGAGCTGTTTTTT.

V usage is TRBV5-6 and J usage is TRBJ2-1; a weak D match, TRBD1 (6 bases). The V gene lost 2 bases and the J gene lost 9 bases, with 9 bases spanning the gap. This CDR3 contains 12 residues. CDR1 SGHDT and CDR2 YYEEEE come from the germline V gene. CDR3: CASSFTGFEQFF. The CDR3, as DNA: TGTGCCAGCAGCTTCACAGGGTTTGAGCAGTTCTTC.

The chain couples TRBV2 to TRBJ2-3; 8 nucleotides align to TRBD2. Per germline, CDR1 SNHLY and CDR2 FYNNEI. There are 14 residues in the CDR3. J was trimmed by 4 bases and V by 4 bases; bases with no gene match: 4. This chain's CDR3 is CASSVGRAADTQYF. Here the CDR3 DNA reads TGTGCCAGCAGTGTCGGGAGGGCGGCAGATACGCAGTATTTT. The full variable domain, completed using reference TRBV2 and TRBJ2-3, is EPEVTQTPSHQVTQMGQEVILRCVPISNHLYFYWYRQILGQKVEFLVSFYNNEISEKSEIFDDQFSVERPDGSNFTLKIRSTKLEDSAMYFCASSVGRAADTQYFGPGTRLTVL.

The chain is built from TRBV9 and TRBJ2-1; D could derive from TRBD1 or TRBD2 (5 bases each). Per the germline V gene, CDR1 is SGDLS and CDR2 is YYNGEE. Deletions cut 1 base from V and 4 bases from J, with 15 bases between. The CDR3 loop spans 16 amino acids. The CDR3 here is CASSVYYGTTYNEQFF. DNA for the CDR3: TGTGCCAGCAGCGTATATTACGGGACCACTTACAATGAGCAGTTCTTC.

The sample holds a few counts of this clone. The CDR3 nucleotides read TGTGCCAGCAGGAGAACTACCCACTCCTACGAGCAGTACTTC. The encoded protein is CASRRTTHSYEQYF. This sequence joins TRBV6-6 and TRBJ2-7; no definite D call. In germline, CDR1 is MNHNY, CDR2 SVGAGI (reference sequence). The CDR3 consists of 14 residues. Trimming stripped 6 bases from V and 0 bases from J, with 12 bases between.

The V gene is TRBV6-6, the J gene TRBJ1-1; D is undetermined. V lost 0 bases to trimming and J lost 4 bases, with 12 bases between them. The CDR3 consists of 15 residues. The germline CDR1 and CDR2 sequences are MNHNY and SVGAGI (reference sequence). CDR3 loop: CASSYSTVLSTEAFF. The CDR3 bases are TGTGCCAGCAGTTACTCGACGGTTCTGAGCACTGAAGCTTTCTTT.

In the case of this clone: Different DNA sequences within this sample yield the same CDR3. V and J are TRBV9 and TRBJ2-1; TRBD2 matches at 7 bases. From germline, CDR1 is SGDLS and CDR2 YYNGEE. The CDR3 covers 12 residues. The V gene end was trimmed by 2 bases and the J gene end by 8 bases; junction bases not matched to a gene: 1. CDR3 in DNA: TGTGCCAGCAGCGTGGGAGGGTATGAGCAGTTCTTC. Its translation: CASSVGGYEQFF.

The V call is TRBV27, the J call TRBJ1-3; D is uncertain. CDR1 and CDR2 (germline): MNHEY, SMNVEV (reference sequence). The CDR3 is 15 amino acids. The V gene lost 5 bases and the J gene lost 1 base, with 12 bases spanning the gap. The CDR3 protein is CASSPTPSSGNTIYF. In nucleotides, the CDR3 is TGTGCCAGCAGTCCGACCCCCTCGTCTGGAAACACCATATATTTT.